A single sample is the source of the 11 T cell receptor beta chains below, sequenced in a study of blood T cell repertoires in COVID-19. Assay used: immunoSEQ multiplex PCR; TCRdb lists only in-frame clones, some missing. This table holds a few hundred thousand clones, roughly 90% found once. Sequences were obtained from PBMCs or T cells enriched from blood (not recorded which). All receptors derive from a man aged 30 to 39 who had been exposed to COVID-19.

This clone was detected a few times. The chain recombines TRBV12-3 or TRBV12-4 with TRBJ1-2; tentatively, D is TRBD1 (6 bases). The CDR3 loop spans 12 amino acids. Trimming pared 8 bases from V and 2 bases from J, leaving 9 bases between. CDR3 bases: TGTGCCAGCGGGGGACAAAACTATGGCTACACCTTC. This codes for CASGGQNYGYTF.

V is TRBV3-1 (or the pseudogene TRBV3-2) and J is TRBJ1-6, with D hard to call. The CDR3 is made up of 15 amino acids. V was shortened by 2 bases and J by 4 bases, with 9 bases between the two germline ends. Germline V CDR1 and CDR2: LGHDT, YNNKEL (reference sequence). The CDR3 nucleotides are TGTGCCAGCAGCCAATCCGAGGCGTATAATTCACCCCTCCACTTT. Protein sequence: CASSQSEAYNSPLHF.

The V call is TRBV4-3, the J call TRBJ1-5, with D unresolved. Germline values: CDR1 LGHNA, CDR2 YSLEER. CDR3 length: 15 residues. V was pared by 0 bases and J by 6 bases, with 12 bases between. The DNA of the CDR3 is TGCGCCAGCAGCCAAGACGGGAAAGGGTCTCAGCCCCAGCATTTT. Translating it yields CASSQDGKGSQPQHF.

This chain links TRBV5-1 with TRBJ2-5, with 8 bases matching TRBD1. The CDR3 length is 15 residues. Germline loops: CDR1 SGHRS, CDR2 YFSETQ. The ends lost 2 bases at V and 5 bases at J; junction bases unmatched: 8. In DNA, the CDR3 is TGCGCCAGCAGCTTCCTGGACAGGGAACGGGAGACCCAGTACTTC. Translation: CASSFLDRERETQYF.

The chain carries TRBV5-1 and TRBJ1-1; 9 bases align to TRBD1. Germline loops: CDR1 SGHRS, CDR2 YFSETQ. This CDR3 has 15 residues. J was trimmed by 1 base and V by 7 bases; bases with no gene match: 8. CDR3 sequence reads: CASSKQGAWNTEAFF. The CDR3 region has the DNA TGCGCCAGCTCCAAACAGGGGGCCTGGAACACTGAAGCTTTCTTT.

The rearrangement uses TRBV4-2 and TRBJ2-7; perhaps TRBD1 as D (5 bases). The germline CDR1 and CDR2 sequences are LGHNA and YNFKEQ. The V and J ends lost 3 bases and 7 bases respectively, with 16 bases between them. This CDR3 spans 14 amino acids. The CDR3 nucleotides are TGTGCCAGCAGCCATTACAGGTGGGGCGAAGAGCAGTACTTC. Its protein is CASSHYRWGEEQYF.

This clone was recorded only once. The chain uses TRBV3-1 (or the pseudogene TRBV3-2) and TRBJ1-1; unclear D gene. The germline V gene has CDR1 LGHDT and CDR2 YNNKEL (reference sequence). The CDR3 length is 11 residues. The ends were cut back, 0 bases at V and 7 bases at J, with 3 bases in the middle. For the CDR3, the DNA is TGTGCCAGCAGCCAAGATATTGAAGCTTTCTTT. Translated, it gives CASSQDIEAFF.

The rearrangement links TRBV11-2 to TRBJ1-6, with 7 bases fitting TRBD1. The CDR3 totals 18 residues. The V segment lost 3 bases and the J segment 7 bases; nucleotides outside the gene matches: 15. Germline CDR1 and CDR2: SGHAT and FQNNGV. CDR3 in amino acids: CASSFPRRGLKGNSPLHF. The CDR3 DNA sequence: TGTGCCAGCAGCTTCCCCAGGAGGGGGCTAAAGGGGAATTCACCCCTCCACTTT. The full variable domain, with the rest looked up from reference TRBV11-2 and TRBJ1-6, is EAGVAQSPRYKIIEKRQSVAFWCNPISGHATLYWYQQILGQGPKLLIQFQNNGVVDDSQLPKDRFSAERLKGVDSTLKIQPAKLEDSAVYLCASSFPRRGLKGNSPLHFGNGTRLTVT.

For the CDR3, the DNA is TGCGCCAGCAGTGAGAGGCCGGGGCAGGGGGGCGGCAATCAGCCCCAGCATTTT. Amino acids: CASSERPGQGGGNQPQHF. This chain uses TRBV10-2 with TRBJ1-5; 7 bases agree with TRBD1. V lost 2 bases and J lost 2; bases outside the gene matches: 12. The CDR3 totals 18 residues. Germline V gene sequence: CDR1 WSHSY, CDR2 SAAADI.

The chain joins TRBV19 to TRBJ2-7; D is possibly TRBD2 (7 bases). V gave up 5 bases and J gave up 6 bases, with 11 bases separating them. The V gene's germline CDR1 is LNHDA and CDR2 SQIVND (reference sequence). The CDR3 length is 12 residues. This chain's CDR3 is CASSQRGGEQYF. As DNA, the CDR3 is TGTGCCAGTAGTCAAAGGGGGGGCGAGCAGTACTTC. Together with reference TRBV19 and TRBJ2-7, the CDR3 gives the full variable domain: DGGITQSPKYLFRKEGQNVTLSCEQNLNHDAMYWYRQDPGQGLRLIYYSQIVNDFQKGDIAEGYSVSREKKESFPLTVTSAQKNPTAFYLCASSQRGGEQYFGPGTRLTVT.

The chain has TRBV30 and TRBJ1-1; D is uncertain. The CDR3 is made up of 12 amino acids. Germline CDR1 reads GTSNPN; CDR2 reads SVGIG (reference sequence). Trimming took 4 bases from V and 11 from J, leaving 17 bases between them. CDR3 nucleotides: TGTGCCTGGATTAGTGGAGAGGGCTGGGCTTTCTTT. As protein: CAWISGEGWAFF.